Below are 21 T cell receptor beta chains sequenced from a single sample in a study of blood T cell repertoires in COVID-19. The assay was immunoSEQ multiplex PCR, and TCRdb's table has in-frame clones only and misses some. Among about 140,000 clones listed, approximately 80% were seen once. The sequenced sample consisted of peripheral blood. All receptors come from a woman aged 55-75 years with active or convalescent COVID-19.

This clone has only a few counts. The rearrangement joins TRBV28 to TRBJ2-7; TRBD2 matches at 7 bases. Germline lookup yields CDR1 MDHEN and CDR2 SYDVKM. CDR3 length: 15 residues. J lost 2 bases, V lost 2 bases, and 6 bases had no gene match. The CDR3 DNA sequence: TGTGCCAGCAGTTTAGAGGGCGGACTAGCCTACGAGCAGTACTTC. It is translated as CASSLEGGLAYEQYF.

J is TRBJ2-1 and V is TRBV6-6, with 11 bases lining up with TRBD2. The junction had 4 bases not matched to a gene; V was cut back by 5 bases and J by 4 bases. The CDR3 consists of 15 residues. Per germline, CDR1 MNHNY and CDR2 SVGAGI (reference sequence). The chain's CDR3 is CASSDLAGGYNEQFF. The CDR3 DNA reads TGTGCCAGCAGTGATCTAGCGGGGGGATACAATGAGCAGTTCTTC.

This clone has more than one count but fewer than ten. V usage is TRBV9 and J usage is TRBJ1-2; 7 bases map to TRBD1. The CDR3 contains 13 residues. The trim removed 4 bases at V and 8 bases at J, leaving 8 bases unmatched. Germline CDR1 SGDLS, CDR2 YYNGEE. CDR3 sequence (DNA): TGTGCCAGCAGCTTGCGACAGGGTGGAGGCTACACCTTC. It codes for CASSLRQGGGYTF.

This chain connects TRBV2 to TRBJ1-5; D ambiguous. Germline V gene data show CDR1 as SNHLY and CDR2 as FYNNEI. The CDR3 is 15 residues long. Trimming cost V 5 bases and J 0 bases, with 11 bases left between them. CDR3 coding DNA: TGTGCCAGCAGTTTGCAGGCTTATAGCAATCAGCCCCAGCATTTT. It translates to CASSLQAYSNQPQHF. Full variable domain (remainder filled in from reference TRBV2 and TRBJ1-5): EPEVTQTPSHQVTQMGQEVILRCVPISNHLYFYWYRQILGQKVEFLVSFYNNEISEKSEIFDDQFSVERPDGSNFTLKIRSTKLEDSAMYFCASSLQAYSNQPQHFGDGTRLSIL.

In this sample, this clone turned up a few times. This chain uses TRBV4-2 with TRBJ1-5; no firm D call. This CDR3 has 16 residues. V lost 3 bases, J lost 0 bases, and 12 bases lay in between. Germline V gene lookup returns CDR1 LGHNA and CDR2 YNFKEQ. This CDR3 is CASSQEAGVSNQPQHF. CDR3 DNA sequence: TGTGCCAGCAGCCAGGAAGCCGGGGTTAGCAATCAGCCCCAGCATTTT.

This clone showed up just once. The V call is TRBV9, the J call TRBJ2-7; maybe TRBD2 (7 bases). V was clipped by 0 bases and J by 3 bases, with 10 bases between them. Germline CDR1 and CDR2: SGDLS and YYNGEE. This CDR3 has 14 amino acids. CDR3 residues: CASSVAGGRYEQYV. CDR3 sequence (DNA): TGTGCCAGCAGCGTAGCGGGGGGCCGCTACGAGCAGTACGTC.

The chain uses TRBV10-2 and TRBJ2-3, with 8 bases that match TRBD2. Unmatched junction bases numbered 3, after V lost 3 bases and J lost 4 bases. CDR3 length: 14 residues. Per the germline V gene, CDR1 is WSHSY and CDR2 is SAAADI. The CDR3 protein is CASSDRGGPDTQYF. CDR3 in DNA: TGCGCCAGCAGTGACCGGGGGGGCCCAGATACGCAGTATTTT.

This clone was seen only once. This chain joins TRBV27 and TRBJ2-5; 12 nucleotides line up with TRBD2. The ends lost 4 bases at V and 2 bases at J; junction bases unmatched: 2. Germline CDR1 and CDR2: MNHEY and SMNVEV (reference sequence). The CDR3 sequence is 15 residues long. In nucleotides, the CDR3 is TGTGCCAGCAGTTCCGGACTAGCGGGGCAAGAGACCCAGTACTTC. The encoded protein is CASSSGLAGQETQYF.

The V and J genes are TRBV12-5 and TRBJ1-6; D possibly corresponds to TRBD1 (5 bases). Germline V gives CDR1 LGHNT, CDR2 FRNRAP. V was pared by 6 bases and J by 9 bases, with 21 bases between. CDR3 size: 16 residues. CDR3 nucleotides: TGTGCTAGTGGCCTCCCCCGGGCCGGGGGGGGTTCACCCCTCCACTTT. Translation gives CASGLPRAGGGSPLHF. The entire variable domain, with the rest obtained from reference TRBV12-5 and TRBJ1-6, is as follows: DARVTQTPRHKVTEMGQEVTMRCQPILGHNTVFWYRQTMMQGLELLAYFRNRAPLDDSGMPKDRFSAEMPDATLATLKIQPSEPRDSAVYFCASGLPRAGGGSPLHFGNGTRLTVT.

The rearrangement joins TRBV12-5 to TRBJ1-2; TRBD1 matches 7 bases. There are 15 residues in the CDR3. Germline V gene sequence: CDR1 LGHNT, CDR2 FRNRAP. V was pared by 6 bases and J by 2 bases, with 9 bases of the junction left unmatched. In DNA, the CDR3 is TGTGCTAGTGGGGTGAACCCGGGACAGAACTATGGCTACACCTTC. Residues: CASGVNPGQNYGYTF.

V gene TRBV28 combines with J gene TRBJ1-6, with D possibly being TRBD1 (5 bases). Germline V gives CDR1 MDHEN, CDR2 SYDVKM. This CDR3 region has 13 residues. As DNA, the CDR3 is TGTGCTGGAGGGGAGGCTCTTTATTCACCCCTCCACTTT. Its protein is CAGGEALYSPLHF.

The V call is TRBV3-1 (or the pseudogene TRBV3-2), the J call TRBJ1-1, with no clear D. Deletions cut 1 base from V and 4 bases from J, with 10 bases between. The germline CDR1 and CDR2 sequences are LGHDT and YNNKEL (reference sequence). This CDR3 has 14 residues. CDR3 nucleotides: TGTGCCAGCAGCCAAGGTATAGGAGCCACTGAAGCTTTCTTT. Its protein product is CASSQGIGATEAFF.

This sequence joins TRBV24-1 and TRBJ2-7; tentative D call: TRBD2 (5 bases). The CDR3 is 15 amino acids. Germline CDR1 KGHDR, CDR2 SFDVKD. With 1 base removed from V and 7 bases from J, the gap between germline ends came to 16 bases. The CDR3 DNA reads as TGTGCCACCAGTGATTTACGAGGGAGTCCCTTAGAGCAGTACGTC. As protein: CATSDLRGSPLEQYV.

DNA of the CDR3: TGTGCCAGCAGCCAAGGGCGCAGCGGGGGGGTGTTCTTC. It translates to CASSQGRSGGVFF. The chain uses TRBV14 and TRBJ2-1, with 10 bases that match TRBD2. J lost 15 bases, V lost 1 base, and 6 bases had no gene match. The CDR3 length is 13 residues. From germline, CDR1 is SGHDN and CDR2 FVKESK.

In DNA form, the CDR3 reads TGTGCCAGCAGCTTATGGACAGGGGGCCAGGCTGAAGCTTTCTTT. It translates to CASSLWTGGQAEAFF. The gene calls are TRBV7-2 and TRBJ1-1; 11 bases align to TRBD1. CDR1 is SGHTA and CDR2 is FQGNSA in the germline V gene. The CDR3 is 15 residues long. With 2 bases clipped from V and 6 bases from J, the junction kept 5 bases outside the gene matches.

The rearrangement joins TRBV6-5 to TRBJ2-3; D possibly corresponds to TRBD2 (6 bases). The V end lost 2 bases, the J end lost 5 bases, and 11 bases lay between the germline ends. CDR3 length: 14 amino acids. The V gene's germline CDR1 is MNHEY and CDR2 SVGAGI. This CDR3 is CASSYGGSQDTQYF. The CDR3 region has the DNA TGTGCCAGCAGTTACGGAGGGAGTCAAGATACGCAGTATTTT.

V gene TRBV28 combines with J gene TRBJ1-1, with TRBD1 as a possible D gene (5 bases). Germline CDR1 MDHEN, CDR2 SYDVKM. V was pared by 1 base and J by 1 base, with 16 bases between. The CDR3 runs 17 residues. As DNA, the CDR3 is TGTGCCAGCAGTTTATTGGGCAACCAAAGGGGGAACACTGAAGCTTTCTTT. Translated, it gives CASSLLGNQRGNTEAFF. Combining the CDR3 with reference TRBV28 and TRBJ1-1 gives the whole variable domain DVKVTQSSRYLVKRTGEKVFLECVQDMDHENMFWYRQDPGLGLRLIYFSYDVKMKEKGDIPEGYSVSREKKERFSLILESASTNQTSMYLCASSLLGNQRGNTEAFFGQGTRLTVV.

V and J are TRBV7-9 and TRBJ1-5; TRBD1 aligns across 9 bases. This CDR3 is built from 15 residues. Germline trimming cut 5 bases from V and 7 bases from J; bases unmatched to any gene: 9. CDR1 and CDR2 from the germline V gene are SEHNR and FQNEAQ (reference sequence). The CDR3 sequence is CASSPGTGGGQPQHF. CDR3 DNA sequence: TGTGCCAGCAGCCCCGGAACAGGGGGCGGGCAGCCCCAGCATTTT.

The chain has TRBV10-1 and TRBJ2-3; D is perhaps TRBD2 (7 bases). The V and J ends lost 0 bases and 0 bases respectively, with 19 bases between them. The CDR3 length is 19 residues. Germline-derived CDR1 and CDR2 are WNHNN and SYGVQD (reference sequence). CDR3 nucleotide sequence: TGCGCCAGCAGTGAGTCTATTGGCGGGGGCTTTACTAGCACAGATACGCAGTATTTT. Translation: CASSESIGGGFTSTDTQYF.

The genes are TRBV5-1 and TRBJ2-1; 9 positions match TRBD2. CDR1 is SGHRS and CDR2 is YFSETQ in the germline V gene. The CDR3 sequence is 15 residues long. Germline trimming cut 4 bases from V and 7 bases from J; bases unmatched to any gene: 9. The CDR3 DNA follows: TGCGCCAGCAGCCGTTTAGCGGGGGCAGAGAATGAGCAGTTCTTC. This gives the protein CASSRLAGAENEQFF.

This chain joins TRBV5-1 and TRBJ2-1, with 9 bases that match TRBD2. Germline V gives CDR1 SGHRS, CDR2 YFSETQ. The V and J ends lost 3 bases and 4 bases, in that order; junction bases with no gene match: 11. There are 17 residues in the CDR3. CDR3 sequence reads: CASSSRGGSGSYNEQFF. The CDR3 bases are TGCGCCAGCAGCTCCCGAGGGGGTAGCGGGAGTTACAATGAGCAGTTCTTC.